The clone carrying this TCR beta chain was picked up many times. Its antigen is not identified. From 5'RACE with constant-segment primers came TCR alpha and TCR beta cDNA libraries that carried sample barcodes and UMIs. TCRdb passed the 5' RACE reads through MiXCR, listing each CDR3 protein once. The table lists roughly 380,000 distinct CDR3 sequences, 28% of them singletons. The entry originates in a study of T-cell memory formation after mild COVID-19. Across the study: TCR clusters mostly belonged to single donors. Broader study findings: Clones shrinking from day 15 to 85 showed even CD4/CD8 mixes; later expanders tilted CD4+. Certain responding clones were present in pre-infection memory, suggesting participation of cross-reactive memory.

The V and J ends lost 4 bases and 4 bases, in that order; junction bases with no gene match: 5. Germline CDR1 and CDR2: LGHDT and YNNKEL (reference sequence). The CDR3 contains 15 residues. This receptor was identified in an adult woman who had mild COVID-19 (a few samples of this study predate the infection). Cell type and time point are not known. Sequences were obtained from PBMCs or a T cell subset sorted from them (not recorded which). The chain uses TRBV3-1 and TRBJ1-1; 11 positions agree with TRBD1. The CDR3 nucleotides are TGTGCCAGCAGCCCCTTGGGACAGGGGGGCACTGAAGCTTTCTTT. Its translation is CASSPLGQGGTEAFF.